This entry concerns a single T cell receptor beta chain. In this sample, this clonotype turned up many times. Which antigen it targets is not known. No base-level quality is on record; no much larger clone is a single base apart. This sample is part of a study of response to subunit inactivated influenza vaccine (dated by TCRdb to between 2017 and 2018). Broadly, across the study: To follow how T cells responded to a trivalent subunit inactivated influenza vaccine, the researchers relied on deep quantitative profiling of the T cell receptor repertoire. What the authors observed across the whole study: The authors proposed that each seasonal influenza vaccination may bring in only a limited number of new T cells.

According to the study, the label for this sample's time point signals: around 45 days after influenza vaccine administration. The protocol used for the library was RT-PCR. TCRdb records Illumina HiSeq 2500 as the sequencer. TCRdb reran the public reads through fastp at Q25 and MiXCR, keeping productive beta chains. Rows are unified per CDR3 protein, each entry keeping the most common DNA and genes. Here the sample has 150,000 to 200,000 distinct CDR3 sequences; roughly 11% occur a single time. The leading ten clones occupy 12% of the sample. The clonotype comes from a man aged 50 to 59 who received an inactivated influenza vaccine. Donor details come from another sample of the same person, matched by shared clones. Specimen: non-naive T cells sorted from PBMCs, collected about 40 days after vaccination. This specimen's cell subset or site label, interpreted: memory T cell fraction.

The sequenced DNA: TGTGCCAGCAGCTTAGTCATGACTAGCGGGAGTAGGCACAATGAGCAGTTCTTC. Its protein product is CASSLVMTSGSRHNEQFF. Recombination connected TRBV11-2 to TRBJ2-1, with TRBD2 matching 12 junction bases. The germline V and J ends show losses of 1 base and 5 bases respectively, and no gene match explains 9 bases of the junction. From the cysteine through the phenylalanine, the CDR3 covers 18 amino acids. Only the CDR3 region is kept as DNA, spanning 54 bases read in frame from base 1. CDR1 and CDR2 (SGHAT, FQNNGV) derive from the germline V gene.